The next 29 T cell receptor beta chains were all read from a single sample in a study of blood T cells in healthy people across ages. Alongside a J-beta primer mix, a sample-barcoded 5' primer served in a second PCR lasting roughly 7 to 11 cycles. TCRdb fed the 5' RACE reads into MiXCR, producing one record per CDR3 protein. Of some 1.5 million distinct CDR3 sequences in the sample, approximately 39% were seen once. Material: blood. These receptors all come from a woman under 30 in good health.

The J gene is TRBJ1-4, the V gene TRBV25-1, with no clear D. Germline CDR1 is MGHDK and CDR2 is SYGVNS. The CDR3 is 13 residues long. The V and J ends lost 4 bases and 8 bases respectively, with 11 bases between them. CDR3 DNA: TGTGCCAGCAGTGGAGGGTTCGACGAAAAACTGTTTTTT. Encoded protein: CASSGGFDEKLFF.

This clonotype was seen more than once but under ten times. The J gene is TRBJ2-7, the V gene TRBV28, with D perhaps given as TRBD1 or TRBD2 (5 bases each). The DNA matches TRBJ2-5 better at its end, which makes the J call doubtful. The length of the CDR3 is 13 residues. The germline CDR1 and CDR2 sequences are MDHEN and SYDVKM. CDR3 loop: CASSPDWGKTQYF. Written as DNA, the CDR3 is TGTGCCAGCAGTCCGGACTGGGGGAAGACCCAGTACTTC.

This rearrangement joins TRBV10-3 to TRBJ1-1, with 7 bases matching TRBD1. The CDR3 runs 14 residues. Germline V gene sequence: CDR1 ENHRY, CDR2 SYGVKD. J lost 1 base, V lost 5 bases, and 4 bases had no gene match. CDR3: CAISFEGANTEAFF. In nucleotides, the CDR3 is TGTGCCATCAGTTTTGAGGGGGCGAACACTGAAGCTTTCTTT.

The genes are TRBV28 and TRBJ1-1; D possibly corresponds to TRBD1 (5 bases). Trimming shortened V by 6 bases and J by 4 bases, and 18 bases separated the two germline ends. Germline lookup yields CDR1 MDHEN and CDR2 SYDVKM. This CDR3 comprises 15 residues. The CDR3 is CASSAPGVLSTEAFF. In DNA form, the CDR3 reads TGTGCCAGCAGCGCCCCGGGGGTCCTTAGCACTGAAGCTTTCTTT.

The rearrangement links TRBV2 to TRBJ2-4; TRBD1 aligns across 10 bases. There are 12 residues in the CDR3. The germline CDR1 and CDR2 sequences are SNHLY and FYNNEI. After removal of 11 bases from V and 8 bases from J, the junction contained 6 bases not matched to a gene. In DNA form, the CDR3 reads TGTGCCTACCGGGACAGGGGTGACATTCAGTACTTC. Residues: CAYRDRGDIQYF.

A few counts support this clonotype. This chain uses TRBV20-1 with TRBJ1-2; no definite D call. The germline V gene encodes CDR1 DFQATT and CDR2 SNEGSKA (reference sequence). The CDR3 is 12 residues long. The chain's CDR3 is CGSTAANYGYTF. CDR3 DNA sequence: TGCGGGTCCACAGCAGCTAACTATGGCTACACCTTC.

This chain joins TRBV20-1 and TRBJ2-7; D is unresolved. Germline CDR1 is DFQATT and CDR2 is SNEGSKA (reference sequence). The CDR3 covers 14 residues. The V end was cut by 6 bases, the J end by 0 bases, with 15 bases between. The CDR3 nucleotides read TGCAGTGCCAGTCGAGCCTCAAGCTCCTACGAGCAGTACTTC. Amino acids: CSASRASSSYEQYF.

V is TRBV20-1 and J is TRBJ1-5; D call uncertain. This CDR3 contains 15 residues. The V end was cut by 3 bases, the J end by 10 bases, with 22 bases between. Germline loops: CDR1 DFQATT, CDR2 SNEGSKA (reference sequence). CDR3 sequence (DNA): TGCAGTGCTAGGAGGACGGAGCAAAGAATCAGCCCCCAGCATTTT. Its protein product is CSARRTEQRISPQHF.

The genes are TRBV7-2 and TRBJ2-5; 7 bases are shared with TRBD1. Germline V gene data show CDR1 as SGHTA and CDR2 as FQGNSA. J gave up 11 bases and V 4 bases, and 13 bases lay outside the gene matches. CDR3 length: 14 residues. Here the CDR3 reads CASSSGTVAYGQYF. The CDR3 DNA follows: TGTGCCAGCAGCTCCGGGACAGTGGCCTACGGGCAGTACTTC.

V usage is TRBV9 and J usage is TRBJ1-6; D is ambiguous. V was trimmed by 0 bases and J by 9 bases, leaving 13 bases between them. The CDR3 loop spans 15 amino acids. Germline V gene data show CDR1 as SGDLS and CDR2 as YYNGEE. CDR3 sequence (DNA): TGTGCCAGCAGCGTAGGCCCAGCTGATGGTTCACCCCTCCACTTT. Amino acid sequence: CASSVGPADGSPLHF.

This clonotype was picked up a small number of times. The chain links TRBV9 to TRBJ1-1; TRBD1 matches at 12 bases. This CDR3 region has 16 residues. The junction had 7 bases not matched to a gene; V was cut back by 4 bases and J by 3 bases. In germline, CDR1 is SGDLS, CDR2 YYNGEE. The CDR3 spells CASSLGQGAGYTEAFF. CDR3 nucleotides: TGTGCCAGCAGCTTGGGACAGGGGGCAGGTTACACTGAAGCTTTCTTT.

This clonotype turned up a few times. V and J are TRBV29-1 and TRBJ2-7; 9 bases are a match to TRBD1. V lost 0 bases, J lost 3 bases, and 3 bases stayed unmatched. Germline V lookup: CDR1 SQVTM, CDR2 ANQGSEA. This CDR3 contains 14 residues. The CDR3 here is CSVEDPGQGYEQYF. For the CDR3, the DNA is TGCAGCGTTGAAGATCCGGGACAGGGCTACGAGCAGTACTTC.

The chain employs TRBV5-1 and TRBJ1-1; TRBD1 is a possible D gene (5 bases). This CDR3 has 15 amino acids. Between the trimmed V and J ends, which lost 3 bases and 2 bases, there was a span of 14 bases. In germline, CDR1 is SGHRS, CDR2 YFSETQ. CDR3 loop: CASSSRTGDNTEAFF. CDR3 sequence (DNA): TGCGCCAGCAGCTCCCGTACAGGTGATAACACTGAAGCTTTCTTT.

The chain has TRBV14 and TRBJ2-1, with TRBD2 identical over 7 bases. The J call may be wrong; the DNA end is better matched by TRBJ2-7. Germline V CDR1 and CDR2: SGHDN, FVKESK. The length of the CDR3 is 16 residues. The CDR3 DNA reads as TGTGCCAGCAGCCAGGACGGACTAGATCGATACAATGAGCAGTACTTC. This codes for CASSQDGLDRYNEQYF.

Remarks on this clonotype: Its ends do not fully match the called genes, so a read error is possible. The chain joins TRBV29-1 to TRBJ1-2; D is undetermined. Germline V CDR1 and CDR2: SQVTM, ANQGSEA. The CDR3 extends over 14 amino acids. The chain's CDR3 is CSVEVTRREGGCTF. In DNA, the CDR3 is TGCAGCGTTGAAGTAACCAGAAGGGAGGGCGGCTGCACCTTC.

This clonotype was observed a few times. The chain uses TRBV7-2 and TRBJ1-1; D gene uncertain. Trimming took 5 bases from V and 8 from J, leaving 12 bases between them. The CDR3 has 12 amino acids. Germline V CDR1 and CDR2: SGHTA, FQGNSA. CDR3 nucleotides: TGTGCCAGCAGCCCTGCCCAAAGGGAAGCTTTCTTT. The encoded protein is CASSPAQREAFF.

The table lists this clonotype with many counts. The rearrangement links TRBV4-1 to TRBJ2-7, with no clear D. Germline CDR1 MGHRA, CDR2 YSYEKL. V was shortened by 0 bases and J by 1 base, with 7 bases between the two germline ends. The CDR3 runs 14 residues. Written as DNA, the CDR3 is TGCGCCAGCAGCCAAGACCCTAGTTCCTACGAGCAGTACTTC. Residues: CASSQDPSSYEQYF.

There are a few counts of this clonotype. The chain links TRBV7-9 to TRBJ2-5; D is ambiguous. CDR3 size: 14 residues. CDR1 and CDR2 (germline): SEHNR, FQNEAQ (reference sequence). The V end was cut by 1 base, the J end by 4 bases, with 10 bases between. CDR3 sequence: CASSLGMGSETQYF. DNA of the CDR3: TGTGCCAGCAGCTTAGGCATGGGTTCAGAGACCCAGTACTTC.

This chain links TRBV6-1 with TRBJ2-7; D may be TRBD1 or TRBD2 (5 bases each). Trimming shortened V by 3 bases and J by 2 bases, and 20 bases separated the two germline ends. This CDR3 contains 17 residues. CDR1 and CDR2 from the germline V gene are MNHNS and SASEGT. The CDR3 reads CASSESTAGARTYEQYF. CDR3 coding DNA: TGTGCCAGCAGTGAGTCTACTGCCGGGGCCCGCACCTACGAGCAGTACTTC.

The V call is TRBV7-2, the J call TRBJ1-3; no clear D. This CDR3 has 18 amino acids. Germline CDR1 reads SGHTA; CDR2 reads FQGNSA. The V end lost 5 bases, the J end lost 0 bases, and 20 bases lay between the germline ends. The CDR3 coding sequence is TGTGCCAGCAGCCCGAACATTCCGGGCCCCGGCTCTGGAAACACCATATATTTT. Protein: CASSPNIPGPGSGNTIYF.

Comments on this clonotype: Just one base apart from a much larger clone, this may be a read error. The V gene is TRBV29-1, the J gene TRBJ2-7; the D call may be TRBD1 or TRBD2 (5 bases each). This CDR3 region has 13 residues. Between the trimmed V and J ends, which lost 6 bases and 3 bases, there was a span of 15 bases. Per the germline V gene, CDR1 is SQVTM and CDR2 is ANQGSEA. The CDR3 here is CSVGDGGYYEQYF. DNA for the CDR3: TGCAGCGTGGGGGACGGCGGATACTACGAGCAGTACTTC.

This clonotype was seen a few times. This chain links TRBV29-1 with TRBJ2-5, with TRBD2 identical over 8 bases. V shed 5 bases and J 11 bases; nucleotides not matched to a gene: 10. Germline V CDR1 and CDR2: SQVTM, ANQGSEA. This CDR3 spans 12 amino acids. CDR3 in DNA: TGCAGCGTTAAAATCCAAGCGGGGGAGCAGTACTTC. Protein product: CSVKIQAGEQYF.

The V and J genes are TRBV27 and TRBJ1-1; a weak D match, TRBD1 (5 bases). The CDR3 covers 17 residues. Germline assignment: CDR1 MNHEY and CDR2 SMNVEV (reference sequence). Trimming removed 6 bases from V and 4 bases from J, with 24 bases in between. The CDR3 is CASRLTPRGGLSTEAFF. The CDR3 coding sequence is TGTGCCAGCAGATTAACCCCCCGGGGCGGATTGTCCACTGAAGCTTTCTTT.

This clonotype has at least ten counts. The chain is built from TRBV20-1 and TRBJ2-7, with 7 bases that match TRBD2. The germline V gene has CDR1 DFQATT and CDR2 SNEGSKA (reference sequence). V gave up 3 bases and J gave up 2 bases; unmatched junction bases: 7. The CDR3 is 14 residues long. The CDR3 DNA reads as TGCAGTGCTAGCGCTAGCGGAGCAACCTACGAGCAGTACTTC. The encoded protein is CSASASGATYEQYF.

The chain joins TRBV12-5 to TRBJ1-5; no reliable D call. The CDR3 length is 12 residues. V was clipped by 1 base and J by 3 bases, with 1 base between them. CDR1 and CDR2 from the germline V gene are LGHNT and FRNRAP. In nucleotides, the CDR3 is TGTGCTAGTGGTTTGGACAATCAGCCCCAGCATTTT. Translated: CASGLDNQPQHF.

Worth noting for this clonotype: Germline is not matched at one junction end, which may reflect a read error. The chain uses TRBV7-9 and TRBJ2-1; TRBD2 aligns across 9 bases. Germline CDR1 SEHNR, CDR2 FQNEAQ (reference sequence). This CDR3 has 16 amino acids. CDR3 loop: CAGSLTSGPHNNEQFF. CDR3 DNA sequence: TGTGCCGGCAGCCTTACTAGCGGGCCCCATAACAATGAGCAGTTCTTC.

CDR3 bases: TGTGCCAGCAGCTTAGCTTTGAGGAATGAGCAGTACTTC. Residues: CASSLALRNEQYF. V gene TRBV7-8 combines with J gene TRBJ2-7; D gene ambiguous. CDR1 SGHVS and CDR2 FQNEAQ come from the germline V gene. V lost 0 bases and J 7 bases, leaving 10 bases between the germline ends. The CDR3 covers 13 residues.

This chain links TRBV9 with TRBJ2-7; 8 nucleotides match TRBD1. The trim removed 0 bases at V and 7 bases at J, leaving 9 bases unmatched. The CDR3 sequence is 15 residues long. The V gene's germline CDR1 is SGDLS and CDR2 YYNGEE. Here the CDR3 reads CASSVGQGLSNEQYF. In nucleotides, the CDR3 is TGTGCCAGCAGCGTAGGACAGGGGTTATCGAATGAGCAGTACTTC.

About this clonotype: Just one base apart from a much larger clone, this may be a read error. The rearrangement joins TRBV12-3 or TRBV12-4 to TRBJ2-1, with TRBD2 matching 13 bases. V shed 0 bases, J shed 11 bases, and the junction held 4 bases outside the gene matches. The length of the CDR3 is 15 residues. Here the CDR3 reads CASSLAGLAGVQQFF. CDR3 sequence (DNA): TGTGCCAGCAGTTTAGCCGGACTAGCGGGAGTTCAGCAGTTCTTC.